This T cell receptor (beta chain) was obtained from a study of T-cell memory formation after mild COVID-19. Each CDR3 protein is one row after TCRdb ran MiXCR on the 5' RACE reads. This table has 390,000 or so distinct CDR3 sequences, about 16% appearing once. The CDR3 totals 14 residues. Germline V gene data show CDR1 as SQVTM and CDR2 as ANQGSEA. Trimming took off 1 base at V and 3 bases at J, with 9 bases between the two ends. The J gene is TRBJ2-2, the V gene TRBV29-1; no reliable D call. The sequenced sample consisted of PBMCs or a T cell subset sorted from them (not recorded which). This receptor was taken from a man aged 18-30 years who had mild COVID-19 (a few samples of this study predate the infection). Cell type and time point are not known. The CDR3 region is CSVEGAQDTGELFF. The CDR3 DNA reads as TGCAGCGTTGAAGGGGCGCAGGACACCGGGGAGCTGTTTTTT.